A single sample gave rise to the 10 T cell receptor beta chains below, sequenced in a study of glioma-infiltrating T cells. Amplification of TCR alpha and beta CDR3 regions from RNA used iRepertoire nested multiplex PCR. TCRdb redid the calling of the multiplex PCR reads with MiXCR, one entry per CDR3 protein. Counted here are approximately 190,000 distinct CDR3 sequences, approximately 30% occurring once; the ten biggest clones make up over 20%. The specimen was glioma tissue, nonneoplastic brain tissue, or PBMCs (not recorded which). The source is a human donor with low-grade glioma or glioblastoma, undergoing nonglioma brain surgery, or in good health (not recorded which).

This clonotype has a count of ten or more. The rearrangement links TRBV7-9 to TRBJ2-3; 7 bases line up with TRBD1. Trimming at V came to 3 bases and at J to 4 bases, leaving 7 bases not matched to a gene. The germline V gene encodes CDR1 SEHNR and CDR2 FQNEAQ (reference sequence). The CDR3 is 15 amino acids. CDR3 nucleotides: TGTGCCAGCAGCTTGAAGCAGGGGGTTGCAGATACGCAGTATTTT. Translated, it gives CASSLKQGVADTQYF.

This clonotype was detected only a few times. The chain is built from TRBV4-3 and TRBJ2-7, with 10 bases that match TRBD2. V shed 0 bases and J 0 bases; nucleotides not matched to a gene: 2. The CDR3 sequence is 16 residues long. Germline CDR1 and CDR2: LGHNA and YSLEER. CDR3 in DNA: TGCGCCAGCAGCCAAGACACTAGCGGGACCTCCTACGAGCAGTACTTC. Amino acids: CASSQDTSGTSYEQYF.

This clonotype has at least ten counts. The chain joins TRBV27 to TRBJ2-4, with 10 bases aligning to TRBD2. The CDR3 covers 13 residues. Germline trimming cut 4 bases from V and 9 bases from J; bases unmatched to any gene: 3. Germline V CDR1 and CDR2: MNHEY, SMNVEV (reference sequence). CDR3 in amino acids: CASSSGLAFIQYF. The CDR3 DNA reads as TGTGCCAGCAGTTCGGGACTAGCGTTCATTCAGTACTTC.

This clonotype was seen ten or more times. The chain joins TRBV6-2 or TRBV6-3 to TRBJ2-1, with TRBD2 matching over 12 bases. The length of the CDR3 is 14 residues. The ends lost 6 bases at V and 10 bases at J; junction bases unmatched: 7. The germline gives CDR1 MNHEY, CDR2 SVGEGT. CDR3 region: CASRQTSGSIEQFF. The DNA of the CDR3 is TGTGCCAGCAGACAGACTAGCGGGAGCATAGAGCAGTTCTTC.

The chain uses TRBV12-3 or TRBV12-4 and TRBJ2-3; TRBD1 aligns across 8 bases. Trimming took 10 bases from V and 1 from J; bases not matched to a gene: 4. This CDR3 is 13 amino acids long. CDR3 nucleotides: TGTGCCACCGGACAGGGACGCACAGATACGCAGTATTTT. It encodes CATGQGRTDTQYF.

The table lists this clonotype with many counts. This chain uses TRBV6-1 with TRBJ2-1, with D perhaps given as TRBD1 or TRBD2 (5 bases each). The CDR3 is 14 residues long. Germline V gene data show CDR1 as MNHNS and CDR2 as SASEGT. With 6 bases removed from V and 7 bases from J, the gap between germline ends came to 16 bases. CDR3 region: CASSRDPELNEQFF. DNA of the CDR3: TGTGCCAGCAGCCGGGACCCCGAGTTGAATGAGCAGTTCTTC.

Ten or more counts support this clonotype. The chain recombines TRBV4-1 with TRBJ2-1; 7 nucleotides match TRBD1. J lost 6 bases, V lost 1 base, and 9 bases had no gene match. The CDR3 runs to 16 residues. CDR1 and CDR2 (germline): MGHRA, YSYEKL. In DNA, the CDR3 is TGCGCCAGCAGCCAAGGACGGACAGGTATGAGCAATGAGCAGTTCTTC. This sequence encodes CASSQGRTGMSNEQFF.

This clonotype appeared a single time. A much larger clone sits a single nucleotide away, making a read error possible. The CDR3, as DNA: TGCAGCTCCCATCGGGGAGACAATGAGCAGTTCTTC. Translation gives CSSHRGDNEQFF. V is TRBV29-1 and J is TRBJ2-1, with D perhaps matching TRBD2 (5 bases). The ends were cut back, 8 bases at V and 5 bases at J, with 13 bases in the middle. This CDR3 comprises 12 residues. Germline lookup yields CDR1 SQVTM and CDR2 ANQGSEA.

With respect to this clonotype: Being one base from a much bigger clone, this may be a read error. The V call is TRBV7-2, the J call TRBJ1-1; D is perhaps TRBD1 (5 bases). The CDR3 covers 10 residues. The germline gives CDR1 SGHTA, CDR2 FQGNSA. V lost 2 bases to trimming and J lost 13 bases, with 8 bases between them. The CDR3 sequence: CASSLSGVFF. CDR3 nucleotide sequence: TGTGCCAGCAGCTTATCGGGGGTTTTCTTT.

The chain has TRBV4-1 and TRBJ2-2, with 10 nucleotides matching TRBD2. Germline loops: CDR1 MGHRA, CDR2 YSYEKL. J gave up 3 bases and V 1 base, and 5 bases lay outside the gene matches. The CDR3 is 17 amino acids. The CDR3 DNA is TGCGCCAGCAGCCAAGCGCTAGCGGGAGCTTACACCGGGGAGCTGTTTTTT. Translation: CASSQALAGAYTGELFF.